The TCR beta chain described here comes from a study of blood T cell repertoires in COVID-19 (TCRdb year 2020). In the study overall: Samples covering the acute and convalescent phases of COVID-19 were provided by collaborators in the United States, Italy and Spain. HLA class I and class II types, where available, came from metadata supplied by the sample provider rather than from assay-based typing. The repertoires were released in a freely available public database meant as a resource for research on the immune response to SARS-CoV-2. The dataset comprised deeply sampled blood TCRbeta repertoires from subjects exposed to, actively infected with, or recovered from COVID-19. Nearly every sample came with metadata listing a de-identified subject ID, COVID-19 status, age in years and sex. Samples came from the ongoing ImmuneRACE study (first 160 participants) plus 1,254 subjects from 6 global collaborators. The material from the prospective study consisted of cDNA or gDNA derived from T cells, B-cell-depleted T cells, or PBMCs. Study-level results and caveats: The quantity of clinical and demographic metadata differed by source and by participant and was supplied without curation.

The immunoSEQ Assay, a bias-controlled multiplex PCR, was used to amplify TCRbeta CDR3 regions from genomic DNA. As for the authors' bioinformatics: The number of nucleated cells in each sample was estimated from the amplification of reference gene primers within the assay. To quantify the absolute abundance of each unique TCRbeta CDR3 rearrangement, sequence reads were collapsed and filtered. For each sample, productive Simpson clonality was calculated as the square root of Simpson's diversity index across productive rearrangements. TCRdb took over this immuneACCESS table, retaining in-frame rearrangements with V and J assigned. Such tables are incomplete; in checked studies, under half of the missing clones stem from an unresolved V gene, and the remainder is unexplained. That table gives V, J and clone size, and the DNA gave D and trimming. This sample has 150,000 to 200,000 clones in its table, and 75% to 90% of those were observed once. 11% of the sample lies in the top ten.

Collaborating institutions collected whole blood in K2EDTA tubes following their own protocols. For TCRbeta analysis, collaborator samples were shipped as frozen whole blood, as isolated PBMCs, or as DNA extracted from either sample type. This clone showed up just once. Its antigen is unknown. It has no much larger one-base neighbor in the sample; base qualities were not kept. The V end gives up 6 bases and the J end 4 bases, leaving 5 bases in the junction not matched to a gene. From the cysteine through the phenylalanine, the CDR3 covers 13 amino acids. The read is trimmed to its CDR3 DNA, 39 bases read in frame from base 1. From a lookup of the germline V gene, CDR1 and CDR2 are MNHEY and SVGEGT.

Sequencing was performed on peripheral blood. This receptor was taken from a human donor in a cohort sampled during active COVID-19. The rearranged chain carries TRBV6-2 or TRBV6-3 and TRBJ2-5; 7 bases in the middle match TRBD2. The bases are TGTGCCAGCAGCCAGGCGGGGGTAGAGACCCAGTACTTC. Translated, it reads CASSQAGVETQYF.